This entry is about one T cell receptor beta chain. The antigen is unknown. Profiling relied on immunoSEQ multiplex PCR, and the TCRdb table lists in-frame clones only, not all of them. In the table there are roughly 56,000 clones, 84% of which are singletons. This record belongs to a study of OX40 agonist ivuxolimab in advanced cancers. Turning to the study itself: Patients were dosed intravenously with ivuxolimab at 0.01 to 10 mg/kg every 2 weeks.

General observations from the study: Among some nonresponders, normalized T-cell clonal expansion was also low.

The clonotype originates from an adult with an advanced solid tumor such as melanoma, head and neck, liver or kidney cancer. Sequenced here: CD4+ or CD8+ T cells sorted from blood, sampled in a trial of the OX40 agonist ivuxolimab.

CDR3 loop: CASSPRAGYNQPQHF. The DNA for the CDR3 is TGTGCCAGCAGTCCCCGGGCAGGGTACAATCAGCCCCAGCATTTT. The chain employs TRBV6-5 and TRBJ1-5; tentative D call: TRBD1 (5 bases). The CDR3 has 15 residues. V dropped 5 bases and J dropped 3 bases, with 14 bases sitting between them. Germline loops: CDR1 MNHEY, CDR2 SVGAGI.